The clone carrying this T cell receptor (beta chain) has at least ten counts. The TCR beta CDR3 regions underwent amplification using RNA transcripts as the source. HTBI primers drove first-round RT-PCR of the TCR CDR3. MiXCR, applied by TCRdb to the multiplex PCR reads, yields one record per CDR3 protein. The sample comprises about 380,000 distinct CDR3 sequences, roughly 14% of which are singletons, and 9.5% to 11% rests with the top ten. These data come from a study of T cells in Graves' hyperthyroidism and ophthalmopathy. The overall study: Sampling of peripheral blood happened at initial diagnosis, prior to any treatment.

Diagnosing involved the use of clinical symptoms, serum thyroxine and TRAb, thyroid ultrasound and orbital computed tomography. Trimming removed 4 bases from V and 8 bases from J, with 11 bases in between. Germline V gene sequence: CDR1 LGHDT, CDR2 YNNKEL (reference sequence). This CDR3 has 12 amino acids. The sequencing input was blood. The sequence was obtained from a woman between 55 and 75 years old with Graves' hyperthyroidism. J is TRBJ2-5 and V is TRBV3-1; the D call may be TRBD1 or TRBD2 (6 bases each). The CDR3 nucleotides are TGTGCCAGCAGCCTACAGGGAGGTACCCAGTACTTC. This codes for CASSLQGGTQYF.